The rows below give T cell receptor beta chains drawn from one sample of a study of blood T cell repertoires in COVID-19. Generated by immunoSEQ multiplex PCR, the TCRdb table keeps only in-frame clones and is missing some. The sample includes 120,000 to 150,000 clones, around 84% of them seen just once. Sample: peripheral blood. The receptors were sampled from a human donor with acute or convalescent COVID-19. The donor label of this sample is uncertain. CDR3s include the opening cysteine and the closing phenylalanine or tryptophan. A D gene is named only where the DNA matches it firmly. Rows may omit the clone size; those that give it use once, few, many or a size class.

J | V | length | size | D | DNA | CDR3
TRBJ1-2 | TRBV28 | 15 | . | TRBD1 | TGTGCCAGCAGTCACAAGCCGGGACAGGGGTTCGGCTACACCTTC | CASSHKPGQGFGYTF
TRBJ1-2 | TRBV5-1 | 17 | . | TRBD1 | TGCGCCAGCAGCTCCGGGCTACCGGGACAGAGGATCTATGGCTACACCTTC | CASSSGLPGQRIYGYTF
TRBJ2-2 | TRBV12-3/TRBV12-4 | 13 | few | . | TGTGCCAGCGATACCAGGGTTTCCGGGGAGCTGTTTTTT | CASDTRVSGELFF
TRBJ1-5 | TRBV24-1 | 14 | . | . | TGTGCCACCGGGAGGGGAGACGACAATCAGCCCCAGCATTTT | CATGRGDDNQPQHF
TRBJ1-6 | TRBV10-3 | 12 | . | . | TGTGCCATCAGCCATAGGGAGTCACCCCTCCACTTT | CAISHRESPLHF
TRBJ1-2 | TRBV5-1 | 14 | . | . | TGCGCCAGCAGCTTGACAGGGATTAACTATGGCTACACCTTC | CASSLTGINYGYTF
TRBJ2-3 | TRBV7-9 | 15 | . | TRBD2 | TGTGCCAGCAGCCCGACTAGCGGGGAGTCAGATACGCAGTATTTT | CASSPTSGESDTQYF
TRBJ1-2 | TRBV30 | 12 | . | . | TGTGCCGCCGCCGGGGGTGGGTATGGCTACACCTTC | CAAAGGGYGYTF
TRBJ1-2 | TRBV7-3 | 15 | . | TRBD1 | TGTGCCAGCAGCCCGGGACAGGGTCAGACCTATGGCTACACCTTC | CASSPGQGQTYGYTF
TRBJ2-2 | TRBV4-2 | 17 | . | . | TGTGCCAGCAGCCAAGATTACGGGTACGCGAACACCGGGGAGCTGTTTTTT | CASSQDYGYANTGELFF
TRBJ2-2 | TRBV19 | 13 | . | TRBD1 | TGTGCGGGAGGGGGACAGGGCGACGGGGAGCTGTTTTTT | CAGGGQGDGELFF
TRBJ1-6 | TRBV6-5 | 15 | . | TRBD1 | TGTGCCAGCAGGGGGGACAGGGGTACCAATTCACCCCTCCACTTT | CASRGDRGTNSPLHF
TRBJ2-2 | TRBV28 | 15 | . | TRBD2 | TGTGCCGTTCCAGGACTAGCGGGGGACACCGGGGAGCTGTTTTTT | CAVPGLAGDTGELFF
TRBJ2-1 | TRBV2 | 12 | . | . | TGTGCCAGCAGTGACCACTCGAATGAGCAGTTCTTC | CASSDHSNEQFF
TRBJ2-3 | TRBV7-2 | 14 | . | TRBD2 | TGTGCCAGCAGCTTTAGCGGGAGAGAATATACGCAGTATTTT | CASSFSGREYTQYF
TRBJ1-5 | TRBV27 | 14 | . | . | TGTGCCAGCAGCCCTTCGGGAACCAATCAGCCCCAGCATTTT | CASSPSGTNQPQHF
TRBJ2-2 | TRBV5-1 | 16 | . | TRBD2 | TGCGCCAGCAGCTTTCTAGCGGGAGGGACAAGCGGGGAGCTGTTTTTT | CASSFLAGGTSGELFF
TRBJ1-6 | TRBV2 | 12 | . | TRBD1 | TGTGCCAGCAGACCAGGGGGTTCACCCCTCCACTTT | CASRPGGSPLHF
TRBJ2-4 | TRBV6-5 | 16 | few | . | TGTGCCAGCAGTTCACTGACAAATTCTCCCAAAAACATTCAGTACTTC | CASSSLTNSPKNIQYF
TRBJ2-1 | TRBV24-1 | 15 | . | TRBD1 | TGTGCCACCAGTGCCGGACAGGCCTCCTACAATGAGCAGTTCTTC | CATSAGQASYNEQFF
TRBJ2-5 | TRBV19 | 14 | . | TRBD2 | TGTGCCAGTAGTAATGGACTAGCGGGAAAGACCCAGTACTTC | CASSNGLAGKTQYF
TRBJ2-3 | TRBV6-1 | 18 | . | . | TGTGCCAGCAGTGAATCGTGGCAGTTGGTTGGTCGCACAGATACGCAGTATTTT | CASSESWQLVGRTDTQYF
TRBJ1-2 | TRBV3-1/TRBV3-2 | 20 | . | . | TGTGCCAGCAGCCAAGATCGAATTTTCAGGGGTCCCGAGAGGGGCTATGGCTACACCTTC | CASSQDRIFRGPERGYGYTF
TRBJ1-4 | TRBV9 | 16 | once | TRBD1 | TGTGCCAGCAGCGTATCCGGACAGGGAACTAATGAAAAACTGTTTTTT | CASSVSGQGTNEKLFF
TRBJ1-6 | TRBV19 | 19 | . | TRBD1 | TGTGCCAGTCGGCCACAGGGGGCGAGATTTGGCTCCTATAATTCACCCCTCCACTTT | CASRPQGARFGSYNSPLHF